Each of the 31 T cell receptor beta chains below was sequenced from the same sample in a study of cytomegalovirus exposure and HLA in healthy donors. In the PCR, 60 Vbeta and 13 Jbeta primers were used. The repertoire was sequenced with immunoSEQ multiplex PCR; TCRdb's copy has only in-frame clones and lacks some. The sample has about 150,000 clones, 65% to 90% seen once. Sequencing input: PBMCs. The receptors derive from a woman in her 50s in good health and CMV-seropositive.

The chain links TRBV5-5 to TRBJ2-6, with 7 bases matching TRBD1. Germline trimming cut 4 bases from V and 0 bases from J; bases unmatched to any gene: 13. Germline CDR1 and CDR2: SGHKS and YYEKEE (reference sequence). The CDR3 is made up of 19 amino acids. The CDR3 protein is CASSHKPGQPHSGANVLTF. The DNA of the CDR3 is TGTGCCAGCAGCCATAAACCGGGACAGCCCCACTCTGGGGCCAACGTCCTGACTTTC. Drawing the rest from reference TRBV5-5 and TRBJ2-6, the complete variable domain is DAGVTQSPTHLIKTRGQQVTLRCSPISGHKSVSWYQQVLGQGPQFIFQYYEKEERGRGNFPDRFSARQFPNYSSELNVNALLLGDSALYLCASSHKPGQPHSGANVLTFGAGSRLTVL.

The J gene is TRBJ2-4, the V gene TRBV5-6; 9 bases match TRBD1. This CDR3 region has 16 residues. The junction had 5 bases not matched to a gene; V was cut back by 4 bases and J by 0 bases. The V gene's germline CDR1 is SGHDT and CDR2 YYEEEE. CDR3 coding DNA: TGTGCCAGCAGCACTGGGACAGGGCTAGCCAAAAACATTCAGTACTTC. Its translation is CASSTGTGLAKNIQYF.

The chain recombines TRBV7-3 with TRBJ1-1, with a tentative D call TRBD1 (5 bases). V was cut by 5 bases and J by 5 bases, with 12 bases left in between. CDR3 length equals 13 residues. Germline CDR1 SGHTA, CDR2 FQGTGA. The CDR3 coding sequence is TGTGCCAGCAGCCCTGGGGGGGAGACTGAAGCTTTCTTT. Residues: CASSPGGETEAFF.

This sequence joins TRBV6-5 and TRBJ1-3; 11 bases align to TRBD1. Germline CDR1 reads MNHEY; CDR2 reads SVGAGI. J was trimmed by 5 bases and V by 5 bases; bases with no gene match: 5. This CDR3 has 15 amino acids. The CDR3 here is CASSTLDRGRNTIYF. CDR3 bases: TGTGCCAGCAGTACGCTGGACAGGGGGCGAAACACCATATATTTT.

This sequence joins TRBV5-1 and TRBJ2-1, with 12 positions matching TRBD2. The J segment lost 0 bases and the V segment lost 3 bases, leaving 16 bases of the junction unmatched. Per germline, CDR1 SGHRS and CDR2 YFSETQ. This CDR3 spans 21 amino acids. DNA of the CDR3: TGCGCCAGCAGCTCGAACCCACTAGCGGGGGGCCCTTTTAGCTCCTACAATGAGCAGTTCTTC. Translation gives CASSSNPLAGGPFSSYNEQFF. Combining the CDR3 with reference TRBV5-1 and TRBJ2-1 gives the whole variable domain KAGVTQTPRYLIKTRGQQVTLSCSPISGHRSVSWYQQTPGQGLQFLFEYFSETQRNKGNFPGRFSGRQFSNSRSEMNVSTLELGDSALYLCASSSNPLAGGPFSSYNEQFFGPGTRLTVL.

The rearrangement joins TRBV5-1 to TRBJ1-6, with 8 nucleotides matching TRBD1. V shed 0 bases and J 7 bases; nucleotides not matched to a gene: 3. Germline CDR1 and CDR2: SGHRS and YFSETQ. CDR3 size: 15 residues. The CDR3 is CASSLGQGRNSPLHF. CDR3 nucleotides: TGCGCCAGCAGCTTGGGACAGGGGCGCAATTCACCCCTCCACTTT. The full variable domain, in which reference TRBV5-1 and TRBJ1-6 provide the parts outside the CDR3, is KAGVTQTPRYLIKTRGQQVTLSCSPISGHRSVSWYQQTPGQGLQFLFEYFSETQRNKGNFPGRFSGRQFSNSRSEMNVSTLELGDSALYLCASSLGQGRNSPLHFGNGTRLTVT.

Here the CDR3 reads CASGTSGGRNTQYF. CDR3 sequence (DNA): TGTGCCAGCGGAACTAGCGGGGGGAGGAATACGCAGTATTTT. The V gene is TRBV2, the J gene TRBJ2-3; 12 bases line up with TRBD2. Losses at the gene ends were 8 bases for V and 7 bases for J; bases not matched to a gene: 7. Germline loops: CDR1 SNHLY, CDR2 FYNNEI. The CDR3 spans 14 residues.

The J gene is TRBJ2-7, the V gene TRBV6-4; TRBD2 agrees at 8 bases. CDR3 length equals 14 residues. Unmatched junction bases numbered 12, after V lost 11 bases and J lost 3 bases. Germline V gives CDR1 MRHNA, CDR2 SNTAGT. CDR3 in DNA: TGTGCCGGTCCTACCGGGACTAGGCTCTACGAGCAGTACTTC. This translates into CAGPTGTRLYEQYF.

The chain links TRBV29-1 to TRBJ2-6; the match to TRBD1 covers 8 bases. The CDR3 consists of 13 residues. From germline, CDR1 is SQVTM and CDR2 ANQGSEA. Germline trimming cut 4 bases from V and 11 bases from J; bases unmatched to any gene: 7. The DNA for the CDR3 is TGCAGCGTTGCCTCTGACAGGGGCGACGTCCTGACTTTC. This sequence encodes CSVASDRGDVLTF.

To note about this clone: One end of the junction varies from germline; a read error may be responsible. The V and J genes are TRBV7-9 and TRBJ2-1; 12 nucleotides agree with TRBD2. The CDR3 spans 17 residues. Germline loops: CDR1 SEHNR, CDR2 FQNEAQ (reference sequence). CDR3 DNA: TGTTCCAGCAGCCCTCTAGCGGGGGGGGGCCGCTACAATGAGCAGTTCTTC. Residues: CSSSPLAGGGRYNEQFF.

The chain has TRBV19 and TRBJ1-1; 8 nucleotides agree with TRBD1. Germline loops: CDR1 LNHDA, CDR2 SQIVND (reference sequence). V trimming: 1 base; J trimming: 0 bases; junction bases outside the gene matches: 1. CDR3 length: 15 amino acids. In DNA, the CDR3 is TGTGCCAGTAGTATAGGGACAGGGTTGAACACTGAAGCTTTCTTT. Translating gives CASSIGTGLNTEAFF. The full variable domain, in which reference TRBV19 and TRBJ1-1 provide the parts outside the CDR3, is DGGITQSPKYLFRKEGQNVTLSCEQNLNHDAMYWYRQDPGQGLRLIYYSQIVNDFQKGDIAEGYSVSREKKESFPLTVTSAQKNPTAFYLCASSIGTGLNTEAFFGQGTRLTVV.

In this sample, this clone turned up once. The rearrangement joins TRBV7-9 to TRBJ2-3; D may be TRBD2 (5 bases). The V end was cut by 1 base, the J end by 6 bases, with 11 bases between. The germline V gene has CDR1 SEHNR and CDR2 FQNEAQ (reference sequence). CDR3 length equals 14 residues. This CDR3 is CASSLGGPGDTQYF. The CDR3 coding sequence is TGTGCCAGCAGCTTAGGAGGTCCGGGGGATACGCAGTATTTT. The variable domain in full, completed from reference TRBV7-9 and TRBJ2-3, reads DTGVSQNPRHKITKRGQNVTFRCDPISEHNRLYWYRQTLGQGPEFLTYFQNEAQLEKSRLLSDRFSAERPKGSFSTLEIQRTEQGDSAMYLCASSLGGPGDTQYFGPGTRLTVL.

Written as DNA, the CDR3 is TGCAGCGTTGACCGCGAGGGGGGGCCCCACCGGGAGCTGTTTTTT. Amino acid sequence: CSVDREGGPHRELFF. J is TRBJ2-2 and V is TRBV29-1; tentative D call: TRBD2 (7 bases). This CDR3 comprises 15 residues. Trimming removed 3 bases at V and 9 bases at J, with 20 bases between. From germline, CDR1 is SQVTM and CDR2 ANQGSEA.

This clone was found once. The rearrangement links TRBV9 to TRBJ1-1; D is unclear. The V gene lost 1 base and the J gene lost 4 bases, with 8 bases spanning the gap. Germline values: CDR1 SGDLS, CDR2 YYNGEE. This CDR3 is 13 amino acids long. The DNA for the CDR3 is TGTGCCAGCAGCGTAAGTTGGAGCACTGAAGCTTTCTTT. Its protein product is CASSVSWSTEAFF.

This sequence joins TRBV10-3 and TRBJ1-3, with D perhaps matching TRBD1 (5 bases). CDR1 ENHRY and CDR2 SYGVKD come from the germline V gene. CDR3 length: 14 residues. Trimming took off 5 bases at V and 0 bases at J, with 8 bases between the two ends. Here the CDR3 reads CAISLGVSGNTIYF. CDR3 nucleotides: TGTGCCATCAGTCTAGGGGTCTCTGGAAACACCATATATTTT.

The chain links TRBV5-1 to TRBJ1-2; D is ambiguous. V lost 7 bases and J lost 5, with 18 bases in between. The CDR3 has 14 amino acids. Germline-derived CDR1 and CDR2 are SGHRS and YFSETQ. CDR3 nucleotides: TGCGCCAGCCGTGCCCGGGTGGAGTTTTATGGCTACACCTTC. Amino acids: CASRARVEFYGYTF.

V usage is TRBV18 and J usage is TRBJ2-3, with TRBD2 identical over 10 bases. Germline V gene sequence: CDR1 KGHSH, CDR2 LQKENI. After removal of 4 bases from V and 4 bases from J, the junction contained 2 bases not matched to a gene. The CDR3 runs 14 residues. For the CDR3, the DNA is TGTGCCAGCTCACAACTAGCGGGGTCAGATACGCAGTATTTT. The encoded protein is CASSQLAGSDTQYF.

This chain connects TRBV14 to TRBJ2-7; the D is unclear. Germline V lookup: CDR1 SGHDN, CDR2 FVKESK. The CDR3 contains 13 residues. V was cut by 3 bases and J by 5 bases, with 11 bases left in between. The CDR3 here is CASSHSVPNEQYF. The DNA for the CDR3 is TGTGCCAGCAGCCATAGTGTCCCAAACGAGCAGTACTTC.

The chain combines TRBV5-6 with TRBJ1-5, with D perhaps matching TRBD1 (5 bases). The CDR3 loop spans 12 amino acids. V lost 2 bases, J lost 8 bases, and 8 bases lay in between. Germline loops: CDR1 SGHDT, CDR2 YYEEEE. The CDR3 loop reads CASSFGGEPQHF. In DNA, the CDR3 is TGTGCCAGCAGCTTCGGAGGGGAGCCCCAGCATTTT.

The rearrangement uses TRBV4-1 and TRBJ2-7; TRBD1 matches 10 bases. This CDR3 spans 15 amino acids. CDR1 MGHRA and CDR2 YSYEKL come from the germline V gene. V trimming: 1 base; J trimming: 0 bases; junction bases outside the gene matches: 0. The CDR3 loop is CASSQGTGGSYEQYF. The CDR3 coding sequence is TGCGCCAGCAGCCAAGGGACAGGGGGCTCCTACGAGCAGTACTTC.

This clone was counted only a few times. The rearrangement uses TRBV9 and TRBJ2-1, with 8 positions matching TRBD2. This CDR3 comprises 15 residues. The V segment lost 4 bases and the J segment 3 bases; nucleotides outside the gene matches: 6. Per the germline V gene, CDR1 is SGDLS and CDR2 is YYNGEE. This CDR3 is CASSPLAGDYNEQFF. CDR3 DNA sequence: TGTGCCAGCAGCCCGCTAGCGGGTGACTACAATGAGCAGTTCTTC.

A few counts support this clone. This chain connects TRBV2 to TRBJ2-7; 9 nucleotides match TRBD1. Germline trimming cut 3 bases from V and 13 bases from J; bases unmatched to any gene: 13. The germline gives CDR1 SNHLY, CDR2 FYNNEI. The CDR3 loop spans 14 amino acids. Written as DNA, the CDR3 is TGTGCCAGCAGTGACGGTTTGGACAGGGGATCGGCATACTTC. Translating it yields CASSDGLDRGSAYF.

This clone was seen a single time. The chain employs TRBV7-9 and TRBJ1-2; D is ambiguous. The V end lost 1 base, the J end lost 11 bases, and 8 bases lay between the germline ends. CDR3 length: 11 residues. In germline, CDR1 is SEHNR, CDR2 FQNEAQ (reference sequence). Written as DNA, the CDR3 is TGTGCCAGCAGCTTAGAACAGATTTACACCTTC. It translates to CASSLEQIYTF.

The V and J genes are TRBV4-1 and TRBJ1-4, with TRBD1 as a possible D gene (5 bases). Germline values: CDR1 MGHRA, CDR2 YSYEKL. This CDR3 region has 16 residues. The germline V and J ends were trimmed by 1 base and 0 bases, with 9 bases remaining between them. The CDR3 here is CASSQGDRATNEKLFF. The CDR3, as DNA: TGCGCCAGCAGCCAAGGAGACAGAGCAACTAATGAAAAACTGTTTTTT.

CDR3 nucleotides: TGTGCCAGCAGCCTAGATAACAATGAGCAGTTCTTC. Its translation: CASSLDNNEQFF. This sequence joins TRBV7-9 and TRBJ2-1; no clear D gene. Germline V gene data show CDR1 as SEHNR and CDR2 as FQNEAQ (reference sequence). Trimming stripped 5 bases from V and 5 bases from J, with 7 bases between. The CDR3 contains 12 residues.

The table lists this clone with a count of one. The genes are TRBV7-8 and TRBJ2-2; TRBD2 matches at 7 bases. J gave up 0 bases and V 7 bases, and 8 bases lay outside the gene matches. Germline values: CDR1 SGHVS, CDR2 FQNEAQ. This CDR3 comprises 16 residues. The CDR3 bases are TGTGCCAGCAAGACTAGCAGAGCTTCGAACACCGGGGAGCTGTTTTTT. The encoded protein is CASKTSRASNTGELFF. The variable domain in full, completed from reference TRBV7-8 and TRBJ2-2, reads GAGVSQSPRYKVAKRGQDVALRCDPISGHVSLFWYQQALGQGPEFLTYFQNEAQLDKSGLPSDRFFAERPEGSVSTLKIQRTQQEDSAVYLCASKTSRASNTGELFFGEGSRLTVL.

The chain uses TRBV7-9 and TRBJ1-1; perhaps TRBD1 as D (6 bases). The V end was cut by 3 bases, the J end by 0 bases, with 11 bases between. The CDR3 is 15 residues long. CDR1 is SEHNR, CDR2 FQNEAQ, per germline (reference sequence). The CDR3 spells CASSFPGHLNTEAFF. The CDR3 bases are TGTGCCAGCAGCTTTCCGGGACACTTGAACACTGAAGCTTTCTTT.

This chain connects TRBV9 to TRBJ1-1, with D unresolved. The germline V gene has CDR1 SGDLS and CDR2 YYNGEE. Trimming cost V 4 bases and J 1 base, with 14 bases left between them. The CDR3 totals 15 residues. The CDR3 DNA is TGTGCCAGCAGCCCAGTCCACGGAGGGAACACTGAAGCTTTCTTT. Its protein product is CASSPVHGGNTEAFF.

This sequence joins TRBV30 and TRBJ1-1, with a tentative D call TRBD1 (5 bases). Germline CDR1 GTSNPN, CDR2 SVGIG (reference sequence). V was shortened by 2 bases and J by 2 bases, with 15 bases between the two germline ends. The CDR3 extends over 15 amino acids. The CDR3 DNA is TGTGCCTGGAGTCCCGCGGGGACTGTCAACACTGAAGCTTTCTTT. Translated, it gives CAWSPAGTVNTEAFF.

The rearrangement joins TRBV7-2 to TRBJ2-3; perhaps TRBD1 as D (5 bases). The germline gives CDR1 SGHTA, CDR2 FQGNSA. The CDR3 totals 15 residues. V lost 2 bases to trimming and J lost 4 bases, with 13 bases between them. The CDR3 here is CASSLRGVGADTQYF. CDR3 bases: TGTGCCAGCAGCTTAAGGGGTGTAGGGGCAGATACGCAGTATTTT.

This clone was counted once. This chain joins TRBV4-2 and TRBJ1-5, with D hard to call. With 5 bases removed from V and 0 bases from J, the gap between germline ends came to 5 bases. Looked up from germline, CDR1 is LGHNA and CDR2 is YNFKEQ. The CDR3 has 13 amino acids. The DNA for the CDR3 is TGTGCCAGCAGCGCGAATAGCAATCAGCCCCAGCATTTT. It is translated as CASSANSNQPQHF.